These 20 T cell receptor beta chains originate from one sample sequenced in a study of CD8 T cells in ankylosing spondylitis. TCRdb called the 5' RACE reads again in MiXCR, with one record for every CDR3 protein. In the table there are about 140,000 distinct CDR3 sequences, approximately 9.2% of which are singletons. Sequencing was performed on synovial fluid, either unsorted or a sorted T cell fraction (not recorded which). The origin of the receptors is a male donor with ankylosing spondylitis.

V usage is TRBV20-1 and J usage is TRBJ2-1; 12 nucleotides agree with TRBD2. The CDR3 is made up of 14 amino acids. CDR1 DFQATT and CDR2 SNEGSKA come from the germline V gene (reference sequence). The ends lost 6 bases at V and 7 bases at J; junction bases unmatched: 7. CDR3 in amino acids: CSADLAGGANEQFF. For the CDR3, the DNA is TGCAGTGCCGATCTAGCGGGAGGGGCGAATGAGCAGTTCTTC.

This clonotype was counted only a few times. The chain has TRBV6-1 and TRBJ2-5; TRBD2 is a possible D gene (6 bases). Deletions cut 4 bases from V and 5 bases from J, with 14 bases between. CDR1 and CDR2 from the germline V gene are MNHNS and SASEGT. CDR3 length equals 14 residues. In DNA form, the CDR3 reads TGTGCCAGCAGTGCCCCAAGGGCGGGGGAGACCCAGTACTTC. Translating it yields CASSAPRAGETQYF.

This clonotype was counted ten times or more. This chain connects TRBV28 to TRBJ1-5; D perhaps matches TRBD1 (6 bases). Germline V gives CDR1 MDHEN, CDR2 SYDVKM. This CDR3 has 15 amino acids. Trimming stripped 6 bases from V and 6 bases from J, with 18 bases between. The CDR3 here is CASRTPGQLFQPQHF. The CDR3 DNA reads TGTGCCAGCAGAACCCCCGGACAGTTGTTTCAGCCCCAGCATTTT.

This clonotype was observed a handful of times. The chain is built from TRBV20-1 and TRBJ2-5; D not certain. The CDR3 totals 17 residues. V lost 5 bases and J lost 0, with 22 bases in between. CDR1 and CDR2 (germline): DFQATT, SNEGSKA (reference sequence). CDR3 loop: CSAQHLLVALYQETQYF. In DNA, the CDR3 is TGCAGTGCTCAACACCTATTAGTGGCCTTGTACCAAGAGACCCAGTACTTC.

This clonotype was recorded at least ten times. This sequence joins TRBV15 and TRBJ1-6, with a possible D match to TRBD1 (5 bases). Germline values: CDR1 LNHNV, CDR2 YYDKDF (reference sequence). Deletions cut 1 base from V and 5 bases from J, with 9 bases between. The CDR3 has 15 amino acids. The CDR3 DNA follows: TGTGCCACCAGCAGAGGAGTGGGGCATAATTCACCCCTCCACTTT. The encoded protein is CATSRGVGHNSPLHF. Variable domain in full (rest from reference TRBV15 and TRBJ1-6): DAMVIQNPRYQVTQFGKPVTLSCSQTLNHNVMYWYQQKSSQAPKLLFHYYDKDFNNEADTPDNFQSRRPNTSFCFLDIRSPGLGDTAMYLCATSRGVGHNSPLHFGNGTRLTVT.

This chain uses TRBV9 with TRBJ2-5; D is uncertain. Germline CDR1 and CDR2: SGDLS and YYNGEE. This CDR3 comprises 13 residues. The V gene lost 0 bases and the J gene lost 5 bases, with 8 bases spanning the gap. CDR3 sequence reads: CASSVVPEETQYF. The CDR3 coding sequence is TGTGCCAGCAGCGTAGTACCGGAGGAGACCCAGTACTTC.

The sample holds a few counts of this clonotype. V gene TRBV7-2 combines with J gene TRBJ1-2; 7 nucleotides agree with TRBD1. The CDR3 sequence is 14 residues long. Germline V gene sequence: CDR1 SGHTA, CDR2 FQGNSA. Trimming removed 4 bases from V and 7 bases from J; junction bases left unmatched: 9. DNA for the CDR3: TGTGCCAGCAGCTCACACGACAGGGTTGGTGGCTACACCTTC. Translation gives CASSSHDRVGGYTF.

At least ten counts were recorded for this clonotype. V is TRBV29-1 and J is TRBJ2-2; TRBD2 matches at 12 bases. Trimming took 4 bases from V and 6 from J; bases not matched to a gene: 0. Germline CDR1 SQVTM, CDR2 ANQGSEA. The CDR3 has 13 amino acids. CDR3 loop: CSVGLAGAGELFF. The CDR3, as DNA: TGCAGCGTTGGACTAGCGGGAGCCGGGGAGCTGTTTTTT.

Many counts were recorded for this clonotype. The chain carries TRBV20-1 and TRBJ2-2; D remains unclear. CDR3 length: 14 amino acids. Trimming pared 3 bases from V and 1 base from J, leaving 9 bases between. The germline V gene encodes CDR1 DFQATT and CDR2 SNEGSKA (reference sequence). The DNA of the CDR3 is TGCAGTGCTAGCCATCTGAGGAACACCGGGGAGCTGTTTTTT. This translates into CSASHLRNTGELFF.

This clonotype was found many times. The rearrangement joins TRBV2 to TRBJ1-2, with D hard to call. Germline lookup yields CDR1 SNHLY and CDR2 FYNNEI. The CDR3 loop spans 10 amino acids. Between the trimmed V and J ends, which lost 7 bases and 3 bases, there was a span of 3 bases. In DNA form, the CDR3 reads TGTGCCAGCATGGACTATGGCTACACCTTC. Translating it yields CASMDYGYTF.

This clonotype has a count of ten or more. The chain joins TRBV5-1 to TRBJ1-4; unclear D gene. Germline CDR1 SGHRS, CDR2 YFSETQ. The CDR3 sequence is 14 residues long. V dropped 4 bases and J dropped 5 bases, with 12 bases sitting between them. CDR3 nucleotide sequence: TGCGCCAGCAGCGTATCGGGGTTGAATGAAAAACTGTTTTTT. Protein product: CASSVSGLNEKLFF.

This clonotype was observed many times. The genes are TRBV20-1 and TRBJ2-1; weak D call: TRBD2 (6 bases). Germline V CDR1 and CDR2: DFQATT, SNEGSKA (reference sequence). V lost 1 base, J lost 0 bases, and 10 bases lay in between. CDR3 length equals 15 residues. The CDR3 here is CSARASAFSYNEQFF. DNA for the CDR3: TGCAGTGCTAGAGCTAGCGCCTTCTCCTACAATGAGCAGTTCTTC.

The table lists this clonotype with many counts. The V and J genes are TRBV20-1 and TRBJ2-1; 8 positions agree with TRBD2. Germline assignment: CDR1 DFQATT and CDR2 SNEGSKA (reference sequence). The CDR3 contains 16 residues. Trimming cost V 0 bases and J 8 bases; bases outside gene matches: 12. The CDR3 DNA sequence: TGCAGTGCTAGAGACTTCATCAAGCGGGGGTTCTATGAGCAGTTCTTC. Its translation is CSARDFIKRGFYEQFF.

This chain uses TRBV7-8 with TRBJ2-3; possibly TRBD1 for D (6 bases). The V and J ends lost 6 bases and 2 bases respectively, with 15 bases between them. CDR1 is SGHVS, CDR2 FQNEAQ, per germline. CDR3 length: 15 amino acids. Written as DNA, the CDR3 is TGTGCCAGCAGTGCACCGGGACATACCACAGATACGCAGTATTTT. Its protein product is CASSAPGHTTDTQYF.

This clonotype showed up many times. The chain has TRBV24-1 and TRBJ2-2; 8 bases map to TRBD1. Per germline, CDR1 KGHDR and CDR2 SFDVKD. The CDR3 contains 13 residues. Trimming took 8 bases from V and 6 from J; bases not matched to a gene: 4. CDR3 nucleotides: TGTGCCACCAAGCAGGGGGCCGCCGGGGAGCTGTTTTTT. It translates to CATKQGAAGELFF.

The chain carries TRBV28 and TRBJ2-5, with unresolved D. The germline V gene has CDR1 MDHEN and CDR2 SYDVKM. The V and J ends lost 2 bases and 4 bases respectively, with 8 bases between them. This CDR3 comprises 13 residues. CDR3 region: CASSLLDAETQYF. DNA of the CDR3: TGTGCCAGCAGTTTACTAGACGCAGAGACCCAGTACTTC.

This clonotype was seen a few times. The chain combines TRBV20-1 with TRBJ2-7; TRBD1 aligns across 8 bases. The CDR3 length is 14 residues. Per germline, CDR1 DFQATT and CDR2 SNEGSKA (reference sequence). V lost 5 bases, J lost 3 bases, and 9 bases stayed unmatched. The CDR3 bases are TGCAGTGCTTCCGAGGACAGGGTCAACTACGAGCAGTACTTC. Translation gives CSASEDRVNYEQYF.

The V call is TRBV5-1, the J call TRBJ2-1; the D gene is possibly TRBD2 (6 bases). Germline V gives CDR1 SGHRS, CDR2 YFSETQ. There are 14 residues in the CDR3. V shed 0 bases and J shed 7 bases, with 11 bases lying between them. CDR3 protein: CASSLDPGTNEQFF. In DNA form, the CDR3 reads TGCGCCAGCAGCTTGGACCCCGGGACTAATGAGCAGTTCTTC.

This clonotype was counted many times. The chain employs TRBV7-2 and TRBJ2-3, with 11 bases matching TRBD2. After removal of 5 bases from V and 11 bases from J, the junction contained 3 bases not matched to a gene. In germline, CDR1 is SGHTA, CDR2 FQGNSA. The CDR3 runs to 12 residues. The CDR3 loop reads CASSPTSGGQYF. The CDR3 nucleotides read TGTGCCAGCAGCCCTACTAGCGGGGGGCAGTATTTT.

The sample holds a few counts of this clonotype. The gene calls are TRBV5-1 and TRBJ2-1; 8 positions match TRBD1. After removal of 2 bases from V and 2 bases from J, the junction contained 9 bases not matched to a gene. CDR1 and CDR2 from the germline V gene are SGHRS and YFSETQ. The CDR3 runs to 17 residues. The CDR3 is CASSFITGTGAYNEQFF. The CDR3 nucleotides are TGCGCCAGCAGCTTTATTACCGGGACAGGAGCCTACAATGAGCAGTTCTTC.